This T cell receptor beta chain was obtained from a study of T-cell memory formation after mild COVID-19. Study results and limitations: Balance between CD4 and CD8 was seen in clones contracting day 15 to 85, and a CD4+ lean was seen in later expanders.

From the 5' RACE reads, TCRdb called clonotypes with MiXCR, one entry per CDR3 protein. This sample has under 550,000 distinct CDR3 sequences, with about a sixth found just once. A word on this clonotype: What it binds is unknown.

The germline V gene encodes CDR1 MDHEN and CDR2 SYDVKM. CDR3 length equals 12 residues. Trimming took 4 bases from V and 4 from J, leaving 7 bases between them. This clonotype originated in a man between 18 and 29 years old who had mild COVID-19 (a few samples of this study predate the infection). Cell type and time point are not known. The material sequenced was PBMCs or a T cell subset sorted from them (not recorded which). V is TRBV28 and J is TRBJ1-2; the D is unclear. CDR3 nucleotides: TGTGCCAGCAGTTGGGGAACCTATGGCTACACCTTC. It codes for CASSWGTYGYTF.